The clone carrying this T cell receptor (beta chain) was counted between two and nine times. Its specificity is not known. The sample originates from a study of response to subunit inactivated influenza vaccine. Study findings and constraints: The study's authors posited that every seasonal influenza vaccination enlists few new T cells.

TCRdb passed the RT-PCR reads through MiXCR, listing each CDR3 protein once. The sample carries 700,000 to 800,000 distinct CDR3 sequences, 18% recorded once. V shed 10 bases and J 4 bases; nucleotides not matched to a gene: 10. The germline V gene has CDR1 MDHEN and CDR2 SYDVKM. This CDR3 has 15 residues. Specimen: PBMCs from blood, collected 4 to 6 days after vaccination. V is TRBV28 and J is TRBJ2-1; 10 bases fit TRBD2. The clonotype comes from a man aged 50 or older who received an inactivated influenza vaccine. In DNA, the CDR3 is TGTGCCACCCACCCCCTAGCGGGGGATTACAATGAGCAGTTCTTC. It yields the protein CATHPLAGDYNEQFF.